One and the same sample provided the 30 T cell receptor beta chains below, sequenced in a study of blood T cell repertoires in COVID-19. Using immunoSEQ multiplex PCR, the repertoire was profiled, and TCRdb retains in-frame clones only, with some absent. The sample includes 150,000 to 200,000 clones, 88% of them seen just once. Sample: peripheral blood. Receptor source: a man in his sixties with acute or convalescent COVID-19.

The rearrangement joins TRBV30 to TRBJ1-2; 9 bases line up with TRBD1. The CDR3 spans 15 residues. The germline CDR1 and CDR2 sequences are GTSNPN and SVGIG (reference sequence). The V segment lost 2 bases and the J segment 3 bases; nucleotides outside the gene matches: 7. The CDR3 is CAWSLNRGLDYGYTF. CDR3 DNA: TGTGCCTGGAGTCTAAACAGGGGGCTAGACTATGGCTACACCTTC.

In DNA, the CDR3 is TGTGCCATAGGGATTACAGGACATACGCAGTATTTT. Its protein product is CAIGITGHTQYF. This chain uses TRBV24-1 with TRBJ2-3; TRBD1 is a possible D gene (5 bases). Deletions cut 11 bases from V and 7 bases from J, with 15 bases between. The CDR3 covers 12 residues. Germline CDR1 KGHDR, CDR2 SFDVKD.

This rearrangement joins TRBV7-9 to TRBJ2-3; 8 nucleotides match TRBD1. Germline loops: CDR1 SEHNR, CDR2 FQNEAQ (reference sequence). The ends lost 2 bases at V and 3 bases at J; junction bases unmatched: 10. This CDR3 comprises 17 residues. The CDR3 DNA follows: TGTGCCAGCAGCTTATATACCCAGGGGGCGGTAACAGATACGCAGTATTTT. Residues: CASSLYTQGAVTDTQYF. The full variable domain, with the rest looked up from reference TRBV7-9 and TRBJ2-3, is DTGVSQNPRHKITKRGQNVTFRCDPISEHNRLYWYRQTLGQGPEFLTYFQNEAQLEKSRLLSDRFSAERPKGSFSTLEIQRTEQGDSAMYLCASSLYTQGAVTDTQYFGPGTRLTVL.

The chain combines TRBV2 with TRBJ1-2; 11 bases align to TRBD1. Germline trimming cut 6 bases from V and 3 bases from J; bases unmatched to any gene: 9. Germline V gene sequence: CDR1 SNHLY, CDR2 FYNNEI. This CDR3 region has 16 residues. The CDR3 nucleotides read TGTGCCAGCAGAGGGCTGAGGACAGGGGGCGACTATGGCTACACCTTC. Translating it yields CASRGLRTGGDYGYTF.

The chain links TRBV12-3 or TRBV12-4 to TRBJ1-2; D possibly corresponds to TRBD1 (6 bases). Trimming took 7 bases from V and 7 from J, leaving 13 bases between them. The CDR3 runs 12 residues. The DNA for the CDR3 is TGTGCCAGCACGAACAGGGTTGGTGGCTACACCTTC. Its translation is CASTNRVGGYTF.

V usage is TRBV5-1 and J usage is TRBJ2-7, with a possible D match to TRBD2 (5 bases). V was clipped by 0 bases and J by 0 bases, with 10 bases between them. Per the germline V gene, CDR1 is SGHRS and CDR2 is YFSETQ. The CDR3 extends over 15 amino acids. CDR3 nucleotides: TGCGCCAGCAGCTTGGAAGGCGGGTCCTCCTACGAGCAGTACTTC. Translating gives CASSLEGGSSYEQYF.

The chain carries TRBV5-1 and TRBJ2-3; 12 nucleotides align to TRBD1. J lost 4 bases, V lost 2 bases, and 5 bases had no gene match. Germline lookup yields CDR1 SGHRS and CDR2 YFSETQ. The CDR3 runs to 16 residues. Here the CDR3 reads CASSLSGTGGADTQYF. CDR3 nucleotide sequence: TGCGCCAGCAGCTTATCAGGGACAGGGGGCGCAGATACGCAGTATTTT.

This rearrangement joins TRBV12-3 or TRBV12-4 to TRBJ1-2; TRBD1 agrees at 8 bases. The CDR3 loop spans 13 amino acids. V lost 3 bases and J lost 7; bases outside the gene matches: 4. In DNA, the CDR3 is TGTGCCAGCAGTTTGGGACAGGTTCCTGGCTACACCTTC. It translates to CASSLGQVPGYTF.

The chain joins TRBV6-5 to TRBJ1-5; maybe TRBD1 (5 bases). The CDR3 length is 15 residues. Deletions cut 2 bases from V and 0 bases from J, with 8 bases between. Germline loops: CDR1 MNHEY, CDR2 SVGAGI. The CDR3 coding sequence is TGTGCCAGCAGTTACGACAGTAATAGCAATCAGCCCCAGCATTTT. Protein product: CASSYDSNSNQPQHF.

The gene calls are TRBV5-4 and TRBJ2-7; D call uncertain. CDR3 length: 15 amino acids. The germline gives CDR1 SGHNT, CDR2 YYREEE (reference sequence). V was cut by 2 bases and J by 3 bases, with 15 bases left in between. The CDR3 DNA reads as TGTGCCAGCAGCTTCAGGTCACAAAAAGGCTACGAGCAGTACGTC. Translating it yields CASSFRSQKGYEQYV.

There are a few counts of this clone. The CDR3 protein is CSIYWASGNTIYF. CDR3 nucleotides: TGCAGCATATATTGGGCCTCTGGAAACACCATATATTTT. The rearrangement joins TRBV29-1 to TRBJ1-3; D is unclear. Germline loops: CDR1 SQVTM, CDR2 ANQGSEA. CDR3 length: 13 residues. V was trimmed by 8 bases and J by 0 bases, leaving 11 bases between them.

This clone turned up a few times. This chain connects TRBV9 to TRBJ2-1; 9 bases agree with TRBD1. Trimming cost V 5 bases and J 3 bases; bases outside gene matches: 3. Germline V gene data show CDR1 as SGDLS and CDR2 as YYNGEE. This CDR3 is 14 amino acids long. In DNA form, the CDR3 reads TGTGCCAGCAGACGGGACAGGGTCTACAATGAGCAGTTCTTC. It codes for CASRRDRVYNEQFF.

The chain uses TRBV9 and TRBJ2-7, with D possibly being TRBD2 (6 bases). The ends were cut back, 3 bases at V and 5 bases at J, with 15 bases in the middle. Germline V lookup: CDR1 SGDLS, CDR2 YYNGEE. This CDR3 region has 14 residues. CDR3 DNA: TGTGCCAGCAGCGCCGGCGGGACCCTCCACGAGCAGTACTTC. Amino acids: CASSAGGTLHEQYF.

This sequence joins TRBV7-2 and TRBJ1-5; D uncertain. V lost 5 bases and J 4 bases, leaving 9 bases between the germline ends. Per germline, CDR1 SGHTA and CDR2 FQGNSA. This CDR3 is built from 13 residues. The CDR3 loop reads CASSTDKNQPQHF. Here the CDR3 DNA reads TGTGCCAGCAGCACAGACAAAAATCAGCCCCAGCATTTT.

V is TRBV5-6 and J is TRBJ2-7; D might be TRBD2 (6 bases). V was cut by 3 bases and J by 0 bases, with 10 bases left in between. The germline gives CDR1 SGHDT, CDR2 YYEEEE. The CDR3 sequence is 14 residues long. In nucleotides, the CDR3 is TGTGCCAGCAGCTCCTGGGAGGTCTCCTACGAGCAGTACGTC. Translated: CASSSWEVSYEQYV.

The V and J genes are TRBV23-1 and TRBJ2-7; 8 bases line up with TRBD1. TRBV23-1 is an ORF; its function is uncertain. The V gene end was trimmed by 4 bases and the J gene end by 4 bases; junction bases not matched to a gene: 9. The CDR3 is 15 residues long. CDR3 coding DNA: TGCGCCAGCAGTCGCTCACAGGGGGAGGCATACGAGCAGTACGTC. It translates to CASSRSQGEAYEQYV.

The V call is TRBV2, the J call TRBJ1-2; no clear D gene. The CDR3 is made up of 15 amino acids. Trimming removed 1 base from V and 4 bases from J, with 13 bases in between. The germline CDR1 and CDR2 sequences are SNHLY and FYNNEI. The CDR3 DNA sequence: TGTGCCAGCAGTGAAGAGGGAGGAACCGTCTATGGCTACACCTTC. Translating it yields CASSEEGGTVYGYTF.

The chain uses TRBV5-1 and TRBJ2-7; D uncertain. V lost 5 bases and J lost 6, with 12 bases in between. CDR3 length: 12 amino acids. CDR1 and CDR2 (germline): SGHRS, YFSETQ. This CDR3 is CASSSNAGEQYF. The CDR3 DNA sequence: TGCGCCAGCAGTTCAAATGCAGGCGAGCAGTACTTC.

The CDR3 here is CASRLSRTETGQFF. The CDR3 DNA follows: TGTGCCAGCAGGCTGTCAAGGACTGAGACAGGGCAGTTCTTC. The chain carries TRBV2 and TRBJ2-1, with a tentative D call TRBD1 (6 bases). This CDR3 has 14 residues. Germline V lookup: CDR1 SNHLY, CDR2 FYNNEI. V was shortened by 6 bases and J by 12 bases, with 21 bases between the two germline ends.

The chain links TRBV4-1 to TRBJ1-1; D ambiguous. The V gene's germline CDR1 is MGHRA and CDR2 YSYEKL. The CDR3 extends over 16 amino acids. V gave up 0 bases and J gave up 1 base, with 12 bases separating them. The CDR3: CASSQDQSSGNTEAFF. DNA of the CDR3: TGCGCCAGCAGCCAAGATCAATCAAGCGGGAACACTGAAGCTTTCTTT.

The chain uses TRBV5-1 and TRBJ1-1; D is uncertain. The V and J ends lost 9 bases and 2 bases respectively, with 14 bases between them. Germline loops: CDR1 SGHRS, CDR2 YFSETQ. This CDR3 is 13 amino acids long. In nucleotides, the CDR3 is TGCGCCACCAGGCGTGACACAAACACTGAAGCTTTCTTT. It is translated as CATRRDTNTEAFF.

The chain carries TRBV4-2 and TRBJ2-3, with TRBD1 matching 8 bases. The germline V gene encodes CDR1 LGHNA and CDR2 YNFKEQ. V gave up 4 bases and J gave up 3 bases; unmatched junction bases: 6. CDR3 size: 15 residues. The CDR3 sequence: CASSLKTGETDTQYF. The CDR3 DNA reads TGTGCCAGCAGCCTAAAGACAGGGGAGACAGATACGCAGTATTTT.

V and J are TRBV24-1 and TRBJ2-5, with D possibly TRBD2 on 5 matching bases. Germline CDR1 reads KGHDR; CDR2 reads SFDVKD. Trimming removed 2 bases at V and 5 bases at J, with 14 bases between. The CDR3 has 15 amino acids. The CDR3 bases are TGTGCCACCAGTGATTCAACTACTGGCGGGGAGACCCAGTACTTC. This codes for CATSDSTTGGETQYF.

This clone has only one observation. This chain links TRBV28 with TRBJ1-5, with a possible D match to TRBD1 (5 bases). Germline V CDR1 and CDR2: MDHEN, SYDVKM. With 6 bases removed from V and 4 bases from J, the gap between germline ends came to 16 bases. CDR3 length: 15 amino acids. CDR3 sequence reads: CASRTRWGGNQPQHF. The CDR3 DNA follows: TGTGCCAGCAGGACGAGGTGGGGGGGTAATCAGCCCCAGCATTTT. The full variable domain, completed using reference TRBV28 and TRBJ1-5, is DVKVTQSSRYLVKRTGEKVFLECVQDMDHENMFWYRQDPGLGLRLIYFSYDVKMKEKGDIPEGYSVSREKKERFSLILESASTNQTSMYLCASRTRWGGNQPQHFGDGTRLSIL.

J is TRBJ2-3 and V is TRBV7-6; possible D gene TRBD2, 5 bases. The germline gives CDR1 SGHVS, CDR2 FNYEAQ. The CDR3 length is 16 residues. Between the trimmed V and J ends, which lost 2 bases and 0 bases, there was a span of 12 bases. The CDR3 coding sequence is TGTGCCAGCAGCTTATCGGCTAGCTCTAGCACAGATACGCAGTATTTT. This encodes CASSLSASSSTDTQYF.

This sequence joins TRBV19 and TRBJ1-5; D uncertain. V dropped 1 base and J dropped 7 bases, with 11 bases sitting between them. CDR1 and CDR2 (germline): LNHDA, SQIVND (reference sequence). This CDR3 is 14 amino acids long. In DNA form, the CDR3 reads TGTGCCAGTAGTATAGCCAGCGGAGGGCAGCCCCAGCATTTT. Translating it yields CASSIASGGQPQHF.

The CDR3 sequence is CSVGGRGATNEKLFF. The CDR3 nucleotides are TGCAGCGTAGGGGGTCGGGGAGCAACTAATGAAAAACTGTTTTTT. This rearrangement joins TRBV29-1 to TRBJ1-4; perhaps TRBD1 as D (6 bases). Germline-derived CDR1 and CDR2 are SQVTM and ANQGSEA. V was clipped by 6 bases and J by 0 bases, with 14 bases between them. The CDR3 runs 15 residues.

V gene TRBV18 combines with J gene TRBJ2-2, with D hard to call. Looked up from germline, CDR1 is KGHSH and CDR2 is LQKENI. V was trimmed by 3 bases and J by 2 bases, leaving 4 bases between them. This CDR3 contains 13 residues. Here the CDR3 reads CASSPPNTGELFF. The CDR3 region has the DNA TGTGCCAGCTCACCCCCTAACACCGGGGAGCTGTTTTTT.

The CDR3 region is CASSLQGHEQYV. Here the CDR3 DNA reads TGTGCCAGCAGCCTACAGGGCCACGAGCAGTACGTC. The chain uses TRBV7-9 and TRBJ2-7; TRBD1 is a possible D gene (6 bases). Germline CDR1 SEHNR, CDR2 FQNEAQ (reference sequence). This CDR3 contains 12 residues. Trimming took off 5 bases at V and 5 bases at J, with 10 bases between the two ends.

The sample holds a few counts of this clone. The chain recombines TRBV24-1 with TRBJ2-5; 8 nucleotides agree with TRBD2. This CDR3 has 13 amino acids. Per germline, CDR1 KGHDR and CDR2 SFDVKD. Trimming removed 5 bases from V and 5 bases from J; junction bases left unmatched: 3. The CDR3: CATSVSGGETQYF. Written as DNA, the CDR3 is TGTGCCACCAGTGTCAGCGGGGGCGAGACCCAGTACTTC.